Presented here are 13 T cell receptor beta chains from one specimen sequenced in a study of technical replicates of blood from several donors. Assay used: immunoSEQ multiplex PCR; TCRdb lists only in-frame clones, some missing. This sample has approximately 59,000 clones, with approximately 83% found just once. The specimen sequenced was PBMCs. The receptor set was obtained from a human donor in good health. Some clones in this sample may be carry-over from other donors' samples.

The V call is TRBV7-2, the J call TRBJ1-1, with 7 bases that match TRBD1. This CDR3 has 16 residues. J gave up 2 bases and V 1 base, and 7 bases lay outside the gene matches. Germline V CDR1 and CDR2: SGHTA, FQGNSA. The CDR3 protein is CASSLVGGGTNTEAFF. The DNA for the CDR3 is TGTGCCAGCAGCTTAGTAGGGGGCGGAACCAACACTGAAGCTTTCTTT.

This clone was detected a few times. V gene TRBV28 combines with J gene TRBJ1-2; 7 bases match TRBD1. The ends lost 6 bases at V and 4 bases at J; junction bases unmatched: 5. Germline CDR1 and CDR2: MDHEN and SYDVKM. The CDR3 runs 13 residues. DNA for the CDR3: TGTGCCAGCAGCTCAACAGGGGCCTATGGCTACACCTTC. This gives the protein CASSSTGAYGYTF.

This chain connects TRBV21-1 to TRBJ1-5; the table's D call of TRBD1 was not tested on the DNA. TRBV21-1 represents a pseudogene. This CDR3 contains 23 residues. The CDR3 nucleotides read TGTGCCAGCAGCAAAGCGCCCGAGGTTCACGGACAGGGGGACCGGAGGGGTGATCAGCCCCAGCATTTT. Protein: CASSKAPEVHGQGDRRGDQPQHF.

The rearrangement joins TRBV4-2 to TRBJ2-7, with a tentative D call TRBD2 (5 bases). V lost 4 bases to trimming and J lost 2 bases, with 12 bases between them. The germline V gene has CDR1 LGHNA and CDR2 YNFKEQ. The CDR3 extends over 14 amino acids. The CDR3 sequence is CASSPGLGPYEQYF. The CDR3 coding sequence is TGTGCCAGCAGCCCAGGACTGGGTCCCTACGAGCAGTACTTC.

J is TRBJ1-2 and V is TRBV7-9; D possibly corresponds to TRBD1 (6 bases). This CDR3 is 12 amino acids long. Looked up from germline, CDR1 is SEHNR and CDR2 is FQNEAQ (reference sequence). Trimming took off 5 bases at V and 10 bases at J, with 14 bases between the two ends. CDR3 DNA sequence: TGTGCCAGCAGCCGATACAGGGACGACTACACCTTC. Residues: CASSRYRDDYTF.

The V call is TRBV7-6, the J call TRBJ2-3; 8 nucleotides agree with TRBD2. Losses at the gene ends were 1 base for V and 7 bases for J; bases not matched to a gene: 7. The CDR3 covers 15 residues. In germline, CDR1 is SGHVS, CDR2 FNYEAQ. The CDR3 region has the DNA TGTGCCAGCAGCTTAGTGATTAGCGGGGACAATACGCAGTATTTT. Protein: CASSLVISGDNTQYF. Variable domain in full (rest from reference TRBV7-6 and TRBJ2-3): GAGVSQSPRYKVTKRGQDVALRCDPISGHVSLYWYRQALGQGPEFLTYFNYEAQQDKSGLPNDRFSAERPEGSISTLTIQRTEQRDSAMYRCASSLVISGDNTQYFGPGTRLTVL.

V gene TRBV9 combines with J gene TRBJ1-4, with D possibly TRBD1 on 6 matching bases. Germline V gives CDR1 SGDLS, CDR2 YYNGEE. V dropped 0 bases and J dropped 8 bases, with 17 bases sitting between them. This CDR3 is 16 amino acids long. CDR3 bases: TGTGCCAGCAGCGTAGGAGGACAGCCATTGGGGGAAAAACTGTTTTTT. It specifies CASSVGGQPLGEKLFF.

This chain joins TRBV5-1 and TRBJ1-3; tentatively, D is TRBD1 (5 bases). With 1 base removed from V and 4 bases from J, the gap between germline ends came to 12 bases. Germline V gives CDR1 SGHRS, CDR2 YFSETQ. The CDR3 is 15 residues long. This chain's CDR3 is CASSLWGGEGNTIYF. DNA of the CDR3: TGCGCCAGCAGCTTGTGGGGGGGAGAAGGAAACACCATATATTTT.

The rearrangement links TRBV18 to TRBJ2-3; D ambiguous. This CDR3 has 12 amino acids. V lost 6 bases, J lost 5 bases, and 9 bases lay in between. CDR1 and CDR2 from the germline V gene are KGHSH and LQKENI. The CDR3 DNA is TGTGCCAGCTCCCCTGGCCGAGATACGCAGTATTTT. Protein sequence: CASSPGRDTQYF.

The chain employs TRBV5-4 and TRBJ2-3; 7 nucleotides match TRBD2. In germline, CDR1 is SGHNT, CDR2 YYREEE (reference sequence). With 4 bases clipped from V and 1 base from J, the junction kept 6 bases outside the gene matches. The CDR3 sequence is 15 residues long. The CDR3 sequence: CASSPRAGGTDTQYF. As DNA, the CDR3 is TGTGCCAGCAGCCCCCGCGCGGGGGGCACAGATACGCAGTATTTT.

The rearrangement links TRBV6-5 to TRBJ2-7; the match to TRBD1 covers 8 bases. The CDR3 runs 13 residues. Per the germline V gene, CDR1 is MNHEY and CDR2 is SVGAGI. Trimming took 6 bases from V and 3 from J; bases not matched to a gene: 4. CDR3 DNA: TGTGCCAGCAGCAGACAGGGGATCTACGAGCAGTACTTC. Its translation is CASSRQGIYEQYF.

The chain is built from TRBV9 and TRBJ2-1; 7 positions agree with TRBD2. Germline CDR1 reads SGDLS; CDR2 reads YYNGEE. CDR3 length: 16 amino acids. V gave up 0 bases and J gave up 9 bases; unmatched junction bases: 12. The CDR3 DNA sequence: TGTGCCAGCAGCGTAGTGGCGGGAGAGGTACTGGTTGAGCAGTTCTTC. Translation: CASSVVAGEVLVEQFF.

This chain connects TRBV25-1 to TRBJ2-3; TRBD2 aligns across 9 bases. The V and J ends lost 1 base and 4 bases, in that order; junction bases with no gene match: 9. CDR1 and CDR2 from the germline V gene are MGHDK and SYGVNS. The CDR3 totals 17 residues. CDR3 loop: CASSELMLAGVADTQYF. CDR3 coding DNA: TGTGCCAGCAGTGAATTAATGTTAGCGGGGGTCGCAGATACGCAGTATTTT.